The next 20 T cell receptor beta chains were all read from a single sample in a study of T cells in Graves' hyperthyroidism and ophthalmopathy. Using RNA transcripts as the source, TCR beta CDR3 regions were amplified. TCR CDR3 regions were first amplified by RT-PCR with HTBI primers. One entry per CDR3 protein, called by TCRdb with MiXCR from the multiplex PCR reads. The table has about 640,000 distinct CDR3 sequences, roughly 46% seen once; the top ten hold about 7.7%. Source material: peripheral blood or thyroid tissue (not recorded which). The receptors stem from an adult man with Graves' disease, either hyperthyroidism or ophthalmopathy (not recorded which).

With regard to this clonotype: This may be a read error: a much more frequent sequence differs by one nucleotide. The chain is built from TRBV29-1 and TRBJ2-7, with 10 bases fitting TRBD1. J lost 3 bases, V lost 8 bases, and 4 bases had no gene match. The CDR3 covers 12 residues. Germline V gene sequence: CDR1 SQVTM, CDR2 ANQGSEA. The CDR3 sequence is CSPRDRGYEQYF. In nucleotides, the CDR3 is TGCAGCCCCCGGGACAGGGGCTACGAGCAGTACTTC.

This clonotype was recorded at least ten times. This chain joins TRBV10-3 and TRBJ1-4, with no clear D. The CDR3 is 14 amino acids. Trimming took 3 bases from V and 2 from J, leaving 7 bases between them. CDR1 is ENHRY, CDR2 SYGVKD, per germline. CDR3 in DNA: TGTGCCATCAGTGAACGTGGGACTAATGAAAAACTGTTTTTT. Residues: CAISERGTNEKLFF.

In regard to this clonotype: A read error is possible here, since a much larger clone lies one base away. Without the conserved terminal phenylalanine or tryptophan, this CDR3 likely stems from a read error. The genes are TRBV29-1 and TRBJ1-1; D gene unclear. The germline V and J ends were trimmed by 5 bases and 4 bases, with 8 bases remaining between them. The CDR3 totals 11 residues. The V gene's germline CDR1 is SQVTM and CDR2 ANQGSEA. The CDR3 DNA sequence: TGCAGCGTTCGGGTAAGCACTGAAGCTTTCCTT. Amino acids: CSVRVSTEAFL.

This clonotype was observed at least ten times. This chain links TRBV12-3 or TRBV12-4 with TRBJ1-6; no firm D call. V shed 6 bases and J shed 13 bases, with 19 bases lying between them. The CDR3 spans 14 residues. The CDR3 region is CASRFGRTSFPLHF. CDR3 sequence (DNA): TGTGCCAGCAGATTCGGACGCACCTCATTCCCCCTCCACTTT.

This clonotype has a handful of counts. The gene calls are TRBV5-1 and TRBJ1-1; 11 nucleotides agree with TRBD1. The CDR3 length is 14 residues. V lost 4 bases and J lost 6; bases outside the gene matches: 5. Per germline, CDR1 SGHRS and CDR2 YFSETQ. CDR3 nucleotides: TGCGCCAGCAGCGATCCGGGACAGGGGGCTGAAGCTTTCTTT. Protein product: CASSDPGQGAEAFF.

A note on this clonotype: This is likely a read error, given that the CDR3 carries no conserved phenylalanine or tryptophan at its end. The DNA is omitted, as the CDR3 cannot be located on it reliably, and the CDR3 follows TCRdb's listing. J is TRBJ1-4 and V is TRBV11-2; the DNA was not used to check the table's D call, TRBD1. In germline, CDR1 is SGHAT, CDR2 FQNNGV. The CDR3 length equals 9 residues, ends included. The CDR3 loop reads CASSTDRGS.

This clonotype occurred a few times. The junction differs from germline at one of its ends, possibly a read error. The chain employs TRBV20-1 and TRBJ2-7, with 8 bases lining up with TRBD1. CDR1 is DFQATT, CDR2 SNEGSKA, per germline (reference sequence). CDR3 length equals 14 residues. CDR3 residues: CSARARDRQFEQYF. The CDR3 bases are TGCAGTGCCAGAGCCCGGGACAGGCAGTTCGAGCAGTACTTC.

This clonotype was found many times. The chain links TRBV7-2 to TRBJ1-5, with D possibly TRBD1 on 6 matching bases. The CDR3 is 15 amino acids. Germline CDR1 SGHTA, CDR2 FQGNSA. V was trimmed by 5 bases and J by 5 bases, leaving 16 bases between them. The CDR3 nucleotides read TGTGCCAGCAGCACCGGGACATTAACAGATCAGCCCCAGCATTTT. Its protein product is CASSTGTLTDQPQHF.

This clonotype has ten or more counts. The genes are TRBV10-1 and TRBJ1-1; a possible D gene is TRBD1 (6 bases). The germline CDR1 and CDR2 sequences are WNHNN and SYGVQD (reference sequence). V gave up 3 bases and J gave up 0 bases, with 11 bases separating them. The CDR3 extends over 15 amino acids. The CDR3 reads CASSDGTLLNTEAFF. The CDR3 nucleotides are TGCGCCAGCAGTGACGGGACACTTCTGAACACTGAAGCTTTCTTT.

This clonotype was counted only a few times. This chain joins TRBV7-9 and TRBJ1-5; D uncertain. Per the germline V gene, CDR1 is SEHNR and CDR2 is FQNEAQ (reference sequence). This CDR3 is 15 amino acids long. V was cut by 1 base and J by 4 bases, with 11 bases left in between. The CDR3 reads CASSLDGPGNQPQHF. Written as DNA, the CDR3 is TGTGCCAGCAGCTTAGACGGCCCGGGTAATCAGCCCCAGCATTTT.

In its sample, this clonotype was seen many times. This chain joins TRBV7-9 and TRBJ1-1, with 7 nucleotides matching TRBD1. The trim removed 2 bases at V and 2 bases at J, leaving 5 bases unmatched. The CDR3 covers 15 residues. Germline loops: CDR1 SEHNR, CDR2 FQNEAQ (reference sequence). The CDR3 nucleotides read TGTGCCAGCAGCTTAAAAGGGGACAGCAACACTGAAGCTTTCTTT. Amino acid sequence: CASSLKGDSNTEAFF.

This clonotype has more than one count but fewer than ten. The chain joins TRBV20-1 to TRBJ1-4; 7 nucleotides match TRBD1. In germline, CDR1 is DFQATT, CDR2 SNEGSKA (reference sequence). The V segment lost 6 bases and the J segment 8 bases; nucleotides outside the gene matches: 12. The CDR3 is made up of 14 amino acids. The CDR3 coding sequence is TGCAGTGCCCGGGGACAGTCGGGGGGCGAAAAACTGTTTTTT. Translated: CSARGQSGGEKLFF.

Only one count was recorded for this clonotype. V and J are TRBV3-1 and TRBJ2-7; D is possibly TRBD1 or TRBD2 (5 bases each). Germline V gives CDR1 LGHDT, CDR2 YNNKEL (reference sequence). This CDR3 comprises 14 residues. Trimming left V 2 bases short and J 2 bases short, with 10 bases between. This CDR3 reads CASSQLRGAYEQYF. The CDR3 nucleotides read TGTGCCAGCAGCCAACTTCGAGGGGCCTACGAGCAGTACTTC.

The chain uses TRBV5-8 and TRBJ1-2, with TRBD1 matching over 7 bases. This CDR3 is 12 amino acids long. The germline CDR1 and CDR2 sequences are SGHTS and YDEGEE. With V trimmed by 3 bases and J by 10 bases, 6 bases remained unmatched. CDR3 nucleotides: TGTGCCAGCAGCTCCCAGGGGGATGACTACACCTTC. Residues: CASSSQGDDYTF.

This sequence joins TRBV20-1 and TRBJ1-5, with D tentatively TRBD1 (5 bases). CDR3 length: 15 residues. The V gene's germline CDR1 is DFQATT and CDR2 SNEGSKA (reference sequence). The V end lost 3 bases, the J end lost 2 bases, and 14 bases lay between the germline ends. CDR3 in DNA: TGCAGTGCTAGGGGGTCGGGGGTGGGCAATCAGCCCCAGCATTTT. It translates to CSARGSGVGNQPQHF.

This clonotype was counted at least ten times. The chain combines TRBV19 with TRBJ1-1, with D unclear. The V end lost 7 bases, the J end lost 4 bases, and 13 bases lay between the germline ends. CDR1 and CDR2 (germline): LNHDA, SQIVND (reference sequence). This CDR3 has 13 amino acids. In nucleotides, the CDR3 is TGTGCCAGTACCAGTGAGGCGGGCACTGAAGCTTTCTTT. Translated: CASTSEAGTEAFF.

At least ten counts were recorded for this clonotype. This chain's CDR3 is CASSLALSGGETQYF. The CDR3 DNA follows: TGTGCCAGCAGCTTAGCGCTGTCGGGAGGGGAGACCCAGTACTTC. V usage is TRBV7-8 and J usage is TRBJ2-5; 8 positions match TRBD2. Germline V gives CDR1 SGHVS, CDR2 FQNEAQ. The CDR3 is 15 residues long. V shed 0 bases, J shed 5 bases, and the junction held 5 bases outside the gene matches.

This clonotype was counted many times. CDR3 DNA sequence: TGTGCCAGCAGCTATAGCGGGAGTCTCAACGAGCAGTACTTC. This sequence encodes CASSYSGSLNEQYF. V is TRBV7-6 and J is TRBJ2-7, with 9 bases that match TRBD2. The CDR3 consists of 14 residues. From germline, CDR1 is SGHVS and CDR2 FNYEAQ. V shed 4 bases and J 5 bases; nucleotides not matched to a gene: 6.

The DNA of the CDR3 is TGTGCCAGCAGCTTAGGGGCCTGGGAACAGCCCCAGCATTTT. The encoded protein is CASSLGAWEQPQHF. This chain links TRBV7-2 with TRBJ1-5; unclear D gene. Trimming took off 1 base at V and 7 bases at J, with 11 bases between the two ends. Germline-derived CDR1 and CDR2 are SGHTA and FQGNSA. The CDR3 runs to 14 residues.

Regarding this clonotype: This may arise from a read error, as a much more abundant clone is one base away. V gene TRBV2 combines with J gene TRBJ1-5, with TRBD1 matching 7 bases. The CDR3 covers 15 residues. Germline V gene data show CDR1 as SNHLY and CDR2 as FYNNEI. V lost 6 bases to trimming and J lost 2 bases; unmatched junction nucleotides: 7. The CDR3 region has the DNA TGTGCCAGCAGCAGGACAGGCAATGGCAATCAGCCCCAGCATTTT. Amino acids: CASSRTGNGNQPQHF.